The 5 T cell receptor beta chains in this list originate from one sample, sequenced in a study of blood T cells in healthy people across ages. With a J-beta primer mix and a sample-barcoded 5' primer, a second PCR ran about 6 to 11 cycles. TCRdb reanalysed the 5' RACE reads using MiXCR and keeps one entry per CDR3 protein. Of more than 800,000 distinct CDR3 sequences detected, 45% appear once; the ten largest clones hold approximately 17%. The sample consisted of blood. The receptor set was obtained from a woman aged 55 to 70 in good health.

The chain carries TRBV11-2 and TRBJ2-5; 9 bases match TRBD2. CDR3 length equals 14 residues. The V and J ends lost 5 bases and 11 bases, in that order; junction bases with no gene match: 12. Looked up from germline, CDR1 is SGHAT and CDR2 is FQNNGV. CDR3 protein: CASSPIVLAGEQYF. As DNA, the CDR3 is TGTGCCAGCAGCCCAATAGTACTAGCGGGTGAGCAGTACTTC.

This clonotype was observed a few times. V and J are TRBV28 and TRBJ2-2, with D unresolved. CDR3 size: 15 residues. Germline V gives CDR1 MDHEN, CDR2 SYDVKM. V dropped 6 bases and J dropped 2 bases, with 13 bases sitting between them. CDR3 in amino acids: CASRGTDLNTGELFF. CDR3 bases: TGTGCCAGCAGGGGCACTGACCTAAACACCGGGGAGCTGTTTTTT.

This chain uses TRBV10-3 with TRBJ1-2, with 10 bases aligning to TRBD1. With V trimmed by 6 bases and J by 8 bases, 9 bases remained unmatched. The germline CDR1 and CDR2 sequences are ENHRY and SYGVKD. This CDR3 comprises 14 residues. The CDR3 nucleotides read TGTGCCATCAGCCAAGTCGGGACAGGGGACGGCTACACCTTC. Protein: CAISQVGTGDGYTF.

This clonotype showed up just a few times. The chain carries TRBV13 and TRBJ2-5; a possible D gene is TRBD2 (7 bases). The CDR3 extends over 14 amino acids. Looked up from germline, CDR1 is PRHDT and CDR2 is FYEKMQ (reference sequence). V was trimmed by 3 bases and J by 5 bases, leaving 13 bases between them. CDR3 DNA: TGTGCCAGCAGCTTGGGGGGGGGCATGGAGACCCAGTACTTC. Translating gives CASSLGGGMETQYF. Variable domain in full (rest from reference TRBV13 and TRBJ2-5): AAGVIQSPRHLIKEKRETATLKCYPIPRHDTVYWYQQGPGQDPQFLISFYEKMQSDKGSIPDRFSAQQFSDYHSELNMSSLELGDSALYFCASSLGGGMETQYFGPGTRLLVL.

This rearrangement joins TRBV6-1 to TRBJ2-7; 7 bases match TRBD2. V shed 4 bases, J shed 2 bases, and the junction held 5 bases outside the gene matches. This CDR3 has 14 residues. The V gene's germline CDR1 is MNHNS and CDR2 SASEGT. Here the CDR3 DNA reads TGTGCCAGCAGTGCCTCCGCGGGAGCCTACGAGCAGTACTTC. The encoded protein is CASSASAGAYEQYF.